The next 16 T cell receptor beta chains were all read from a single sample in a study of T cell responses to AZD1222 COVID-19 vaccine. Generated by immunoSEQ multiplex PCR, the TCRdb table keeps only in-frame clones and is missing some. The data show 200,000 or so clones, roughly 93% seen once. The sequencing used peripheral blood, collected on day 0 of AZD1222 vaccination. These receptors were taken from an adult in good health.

The CDR3 spells CASSPLGGRLLSSPLHF. The CDR3 DNA reads TGTGCCAGCAGTCCTCTCGGCGGGCGGCTATTGAGTTCACCCCTCCACTTT. V gene TRBV6-6 combines with J gene TRBJ1-6; D remains ambiguous. The CDR3 runs to 17 residues. Germline V CDR1 and CDR2: MNHNY, SVGAGI (reference sequence). V gave up 5 bases and J gave up 9 bases, with 23 bases separating them.

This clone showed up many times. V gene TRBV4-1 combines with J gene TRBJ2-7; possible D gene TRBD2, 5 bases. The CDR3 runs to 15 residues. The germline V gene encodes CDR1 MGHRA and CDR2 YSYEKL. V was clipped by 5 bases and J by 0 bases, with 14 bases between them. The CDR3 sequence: CASSYEGESSYEQYF. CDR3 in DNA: TGCGCCAGCAGCTACGAGGGCGAGAGCTCCTACGAGCAGTACTTC.

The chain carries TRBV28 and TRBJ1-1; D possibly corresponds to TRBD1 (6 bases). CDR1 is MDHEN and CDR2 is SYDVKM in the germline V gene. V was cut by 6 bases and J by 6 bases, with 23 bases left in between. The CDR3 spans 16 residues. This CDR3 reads CASSENLNVRTAEAFF. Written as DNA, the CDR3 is TGTGCCAGCAGCGAAAACTTAAACGTCCGGACAGCTGAAGCTTTCTTT.

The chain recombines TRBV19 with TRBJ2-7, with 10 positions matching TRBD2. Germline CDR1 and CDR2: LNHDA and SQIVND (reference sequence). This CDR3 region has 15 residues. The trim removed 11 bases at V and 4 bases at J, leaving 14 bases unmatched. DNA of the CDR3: TGTGCCCGTTTTTCCGCCTCGACTAGCGGGTACGAGCAGTACTTC. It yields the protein CARFSASTSGYEQYF.

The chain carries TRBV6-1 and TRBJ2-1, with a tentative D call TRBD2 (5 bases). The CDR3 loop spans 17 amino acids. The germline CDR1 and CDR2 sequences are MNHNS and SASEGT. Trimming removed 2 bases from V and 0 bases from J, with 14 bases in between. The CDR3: CASSEPPGKSSYNEQFF. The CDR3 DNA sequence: TGTGCCAGCAGTGAACCCCCGGGGAAAAGCTCCTACAATGAGCAGTTCTTC.

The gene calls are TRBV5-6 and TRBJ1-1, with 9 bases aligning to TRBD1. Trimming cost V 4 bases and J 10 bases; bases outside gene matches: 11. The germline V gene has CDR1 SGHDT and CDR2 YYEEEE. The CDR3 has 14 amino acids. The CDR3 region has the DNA TGTGCCAGCAGCCGGGCGGGACAGGGCTGGGTAGCTTTCTTT. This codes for CASSRAGQGWVAFF.

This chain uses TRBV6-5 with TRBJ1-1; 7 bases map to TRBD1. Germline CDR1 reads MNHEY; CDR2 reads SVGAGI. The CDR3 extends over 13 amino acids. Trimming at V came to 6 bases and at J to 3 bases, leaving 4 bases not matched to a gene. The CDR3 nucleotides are TGTGCCAGCAGCTCTGGACAGGACACTGAAGCTTTCTTT. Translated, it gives CASSSGQDTEAFF.

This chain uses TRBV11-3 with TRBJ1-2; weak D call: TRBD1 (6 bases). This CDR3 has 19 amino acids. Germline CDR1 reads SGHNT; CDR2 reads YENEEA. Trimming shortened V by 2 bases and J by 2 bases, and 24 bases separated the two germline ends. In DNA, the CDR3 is TGTGCCAGCAGCTTAAGGACAGCCTCACGTACCCCCTCCAACTATGGCTACACCTTC. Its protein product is CASSLRTASRTPSNYGYTF.

The DNA of the CDR3 is TGTGCCAGTAGTATCAGGGTAGATACGCAGTATTTT. This translates into CASSIRVDTQYF. This rearrangement joins TRBV19 to TRBJ2-3, with a possible D match to TRBD1 (5 bases). The germline V and J ends were trimmed by 3 bases and 5 bases, with 6 bases remaining between them. The germline CDR1 and CDR2 sequences are LNHDA and SQIVND (reference sequence). This CDR3 has 12 residues. The full variable domain, in which reference TRBV19 and TRBJ2-3 provide the parts outside the CDR3, is DGGITQSPKYLFRKEGQNVTLSCEQNLNHDAMYWYRQDPGQGLRLIYYSQIVNDFQKGDIAEGYSVSREKKESFPLTVTSAQKNPTAFYLCASSIRVDTQYFGPGTRLTVL.

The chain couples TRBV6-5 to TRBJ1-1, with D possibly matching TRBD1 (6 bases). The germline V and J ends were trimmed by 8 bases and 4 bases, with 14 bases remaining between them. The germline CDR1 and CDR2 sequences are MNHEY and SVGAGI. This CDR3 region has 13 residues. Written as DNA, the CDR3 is TGTGCCAGCGCGAGACAGGAGGTCACTGAAGCTTTCTTT. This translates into CASARQEVTEAFF.

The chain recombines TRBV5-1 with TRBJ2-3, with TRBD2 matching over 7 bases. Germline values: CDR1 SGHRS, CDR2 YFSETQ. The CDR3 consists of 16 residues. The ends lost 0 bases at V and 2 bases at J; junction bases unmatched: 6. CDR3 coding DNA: TGCGCCAGCAGCTTGGGCCCTAGCGGACTCACAGATACGCAGTATTTT. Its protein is CASSLGPSGLTDTQYF.

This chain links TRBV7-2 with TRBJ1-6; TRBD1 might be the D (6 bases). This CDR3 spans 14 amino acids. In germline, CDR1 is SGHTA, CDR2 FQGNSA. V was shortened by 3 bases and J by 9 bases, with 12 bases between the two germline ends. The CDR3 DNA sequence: TGTGCCAGCAGCTTCGGACAGACCGTTTCACCCCTCCACTTT. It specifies CASSFGQTVSPLHF.

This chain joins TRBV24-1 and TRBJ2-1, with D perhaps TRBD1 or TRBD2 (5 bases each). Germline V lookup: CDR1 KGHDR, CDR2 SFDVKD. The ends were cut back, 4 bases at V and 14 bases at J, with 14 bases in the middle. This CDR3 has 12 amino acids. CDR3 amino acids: CATSELRDQEFF. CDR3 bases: TGTGCCACCAGTGAACTCCGGGACCAGGAGTTCTTC.

The CDR3 DNA reads as TGTGCCAGCAGCCCCCGCCCGACGAACTACAATGAGCAGTTCTTC. It specifies CASSPRPTNYNEQFF. The chain employs TRBV3-1 (or the pseudogene TRBV3-2) and TRBJ2-1; D is undetermined. This CDR3 is built from 15 residues. The V and J ends lost 4 bases and 3 bases respectively, with 13 bases between them. Germline-derived CDR1 and CDR2 are LGHDT and YNNKEL (reference sequence).

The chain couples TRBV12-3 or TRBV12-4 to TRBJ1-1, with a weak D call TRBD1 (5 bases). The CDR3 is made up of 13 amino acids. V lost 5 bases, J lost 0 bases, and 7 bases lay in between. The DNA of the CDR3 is TGTGCCAGCAGTAAGACAGTGAACACTGAAGCTTTCTTT. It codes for CASSKTVNTEAFF.

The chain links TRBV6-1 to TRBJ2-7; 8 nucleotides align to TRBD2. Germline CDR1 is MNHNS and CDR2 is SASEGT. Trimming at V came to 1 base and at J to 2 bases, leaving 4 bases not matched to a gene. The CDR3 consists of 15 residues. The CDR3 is CASSEGTGGPYEQYF. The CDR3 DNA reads TGTGCCAGCAGTGAAGGGACGGGAGGGCCCTACGAGCAGTACTTC.